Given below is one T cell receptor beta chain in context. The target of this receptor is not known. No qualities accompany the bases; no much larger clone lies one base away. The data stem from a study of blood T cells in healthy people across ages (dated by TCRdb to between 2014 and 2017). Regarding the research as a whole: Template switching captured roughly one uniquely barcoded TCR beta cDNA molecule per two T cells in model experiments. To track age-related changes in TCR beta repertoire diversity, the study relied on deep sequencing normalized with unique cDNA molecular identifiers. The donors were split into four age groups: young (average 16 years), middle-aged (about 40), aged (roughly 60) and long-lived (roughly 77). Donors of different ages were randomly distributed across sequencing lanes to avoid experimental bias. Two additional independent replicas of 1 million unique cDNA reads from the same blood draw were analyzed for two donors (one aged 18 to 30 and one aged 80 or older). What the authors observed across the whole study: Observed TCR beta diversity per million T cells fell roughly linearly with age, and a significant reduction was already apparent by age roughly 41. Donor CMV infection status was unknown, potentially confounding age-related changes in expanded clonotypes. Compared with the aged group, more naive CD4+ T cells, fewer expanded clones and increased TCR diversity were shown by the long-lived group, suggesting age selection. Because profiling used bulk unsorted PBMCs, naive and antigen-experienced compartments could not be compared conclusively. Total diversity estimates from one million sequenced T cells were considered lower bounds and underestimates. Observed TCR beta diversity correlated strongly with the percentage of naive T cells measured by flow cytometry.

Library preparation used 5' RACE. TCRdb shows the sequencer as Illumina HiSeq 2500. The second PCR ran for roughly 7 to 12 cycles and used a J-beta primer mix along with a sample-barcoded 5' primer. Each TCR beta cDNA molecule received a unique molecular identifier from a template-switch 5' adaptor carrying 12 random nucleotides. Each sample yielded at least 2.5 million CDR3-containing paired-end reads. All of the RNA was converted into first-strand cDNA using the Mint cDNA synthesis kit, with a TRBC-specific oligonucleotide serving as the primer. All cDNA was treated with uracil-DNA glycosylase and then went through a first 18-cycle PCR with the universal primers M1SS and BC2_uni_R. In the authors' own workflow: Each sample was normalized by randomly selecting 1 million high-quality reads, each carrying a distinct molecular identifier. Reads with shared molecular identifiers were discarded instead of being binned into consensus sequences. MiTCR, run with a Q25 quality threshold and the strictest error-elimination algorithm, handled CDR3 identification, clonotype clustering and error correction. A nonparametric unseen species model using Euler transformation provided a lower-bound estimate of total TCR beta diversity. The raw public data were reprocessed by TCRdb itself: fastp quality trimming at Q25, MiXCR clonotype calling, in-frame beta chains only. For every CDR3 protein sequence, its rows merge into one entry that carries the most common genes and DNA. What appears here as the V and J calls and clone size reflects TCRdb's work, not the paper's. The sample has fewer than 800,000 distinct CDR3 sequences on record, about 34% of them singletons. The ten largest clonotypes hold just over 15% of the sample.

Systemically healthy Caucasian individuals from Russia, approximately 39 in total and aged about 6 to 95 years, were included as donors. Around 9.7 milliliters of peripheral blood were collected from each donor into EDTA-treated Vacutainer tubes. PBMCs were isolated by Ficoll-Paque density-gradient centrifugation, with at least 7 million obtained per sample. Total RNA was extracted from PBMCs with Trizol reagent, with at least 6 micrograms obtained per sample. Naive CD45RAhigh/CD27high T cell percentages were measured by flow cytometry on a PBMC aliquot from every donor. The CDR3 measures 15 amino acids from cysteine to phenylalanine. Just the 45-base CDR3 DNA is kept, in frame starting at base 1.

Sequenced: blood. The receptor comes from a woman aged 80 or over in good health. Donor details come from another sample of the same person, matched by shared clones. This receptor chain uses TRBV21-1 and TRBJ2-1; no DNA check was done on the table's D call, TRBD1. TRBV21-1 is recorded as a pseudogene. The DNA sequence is TGTGCCAGCAGCCCTCCGGGCCCGGGATACAATGAGCAGTTCTTC. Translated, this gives CASSPPGPGYNEQFF.